Sequencing of this T cell receptor (beta chain) was carried out in a study of graft-versus-host responses after intestinal transplantation (dated by TCRdb to 2020 to 2022). The study in broad terms: The transplants that recipients received were multivisceral, liver-intestinal, or isolated intestinal. Alloreactive clones were identified by sequencing pre-transplant mixed lymphocyte reaction products and comparing these products with unstimulated pre-transplant donor and recipient T cells. Instead of going to the commercial service, samples from a few later patients were sequenced in-house on an Illumina MiSeq and processed with MiXCR. Bulk TCR-beta CDR3 sequencing was used to track graft-versus-host and host-versus-graft alloreactive T cell clones in the graft, circulation and bone marrow after intestinal transplantation. Every recipient was given anti-thymocyte globulin induction, followed by approximately 3 years of maintenance tacrolimus and steroids. Of the approximately 25 intestinal transplant recipients enrolled in the cohort, one of whom was a retransplant, 3 patients without pretransplant specimens were excluded. A peak of at least 4% donor T cells among recipient peripheral blood mononuclear cells was the definition used for donor T cell macrochimerism. Results the study describes overall, beyond this receptor: The relatively low number and heterogeneity of intestinal transplant patients limited the conclusions. In patients with donor T cell macrochimerism, the allografts had high GvH to HvG T cell clonal ratios. GvH clones were detected in recipient bone marrow, and some of these GvH clones were observed earlier in ileal mucosa or blood, consistent with an intestinal mucosal origin. Early after transplant, peak levels of circulating GvH clones were associated with declines in HvG clones.

A remark on this clone: Per-base qualities were not stored, and no clone one base away is much larger.

Library generation was performed with the immunoSEQ multiplex PCR assay. For most patients, genomic DNA was isolated using the Qiagen DNeasy Blood and Tissue Kit and was shipped frozen to Adaptive Biotechnologies for TCR sequencing. Adaptive Biotechnologies carried out high-throughput TCR-beta CDR3 sequencing of genomic DNA for most patients. The authors' analysis ran thus. Adaptive's ImmunoSEQ software was the source of the TCR sequencing data for 15 to 20 patients, while a few other patients were processed with MiXCR and VDJtools. CD4 versus CD8 sorting errors were corrected by removing sequences found in both subsets at a frequency ratio below 5:1. CDR3 nucleotide sequences shared between donor and recipient were removed because their origin could not be assigned. To count as alloreactive, a clone needed at least 2-fold expansion over unstimulated cells and a minimum CFSE-low frequency of 0.002% (template counts) or 0.001% (read counts). A clone was considered mappable if detected in the sequenced pre-transplant spleen, lymph node, or MLR CFSE-low populations of the donor or recipient. Cumulative frequency of alloreactive clones was calculated as a percentage of all sequences weighted by copy number. In its TCRdb copy, this immuneACCESS table keeps in-frame sequences only and misses some clones. Where compared with another copy, unresolved V genes explain less than half of these, and the others have no known cause. V, J and clone size are those of that table, while D and trimming were read from the DNA. The sample table shows about 9,700 clones, and roughly 32% are seen once. Jointly, the top ten make up roughly 5.2% of the sample.

Sample time point, as interpreted from the label and publication: cells obtained before transplantation from donor or recipient. In the mixed lymphocyte reactions, some 200,000 CFSE-labeled pre-transplant responders were plated with some 200,000 irradiated violet-dye-labeled stimulators and cultured for 5 to 6 days. After the mixed lymphocyte reaction, proliferating CD3+CD4+CFSE-low and CD3+CD8+CFSE-low responder cells were FACS-sorted on a BD Influx sorter. CDR1 and CDR2 are drawn from the germline V gene: SGDLS, YYNGEE. The germline V end is reduced by 1 base and the J end by 4 bases; junction bases left unmatched: 5. The CDR3 runs 15 amino acids, cysteine and phenylalanine included. Only the CDR3 portion is preserved as DNA: 45 bases, with reading frame beginning at the first base.

The starting material was alloreactive CD4+ T cells from a mixed lymphocyte reaction culture, obtained before transplantation. Read against the paper, the sample's cell subset or site label means: CFSE-low proliferating T cells sorted from roughly six-day pre-transplant mixed lymphocyte reaction (GvH or HvG direction). This clonotype was sampled from a human patient who was an organ donor for intestinal transplantation. The chain was built from TRBV9 and TRBJ2-5; 9 central bases correspond to TRBD1. The nucleotide sequence reads as follows: TGTGCCAGCAGCGTATCCGGGACAGGGTTAGAGACCCAGTACTTC. Its protein is CASSVSGTGLETQYF.